This T cell receptor (beta chain) originates from a study of T-cell reconstitution after alpha-beta-depleted transplantation in children. Germline values: CDR1 MDHEN, CDR2 SYDVKM. The V and J ends lost 7 bases and 2 bases respectively, with 11 bases between them. This CDR3 is 14 amino acids long. A TCRbeta library incorporating unique molecular identifiers was prepared. TCRdb ran MiXCR on the PCR reads and lists one entry per CDR3 protein. The sample consists of about 210,000 distinct CDR3 sequences, around a sixth of them appearing once. Regarding the study as a whole: Several hundred graft clones that had expanded were reportedly the source of alpha-beta T cells about two months after transplant.

Remarks on this clonotype: Its antigen remains unknown.

The source material was PBMCs, mostly from graft donor cells, sampled 360 days after TCRalphabeta/CD19-depleted stem cell transplant. The sequence was obtained from a male patient between 2 and 10 years old who had a stem cell transplant for acute lymphoblastic leukemia, so the T cells may come from the graft donor. The chain links TRBV28 to TRBJ2-2; weak D call: TRBD1 (6 bases). The CDR3 here is CASIQGPNTGELFF. CDR3 bases: TGTGCCAGCATCCAGGGGCCTAACACCGGGGAGCTGTTTTTT.